This T cell receptor (beta chain) was retrieved from a study of cytomegalovirus exposure and HLA in healthy donors. Broader study findings: What a later analysis reportedly showed was that an Asian-associated ancestry cluster had fewer N-insertions than the roughly 670-donor mean.

The CDR3 extends over 13 amino acids. Trimming shortened V by 2 bases and J by 9 bases, and 16 bases separated the two germline ends. Germline CDR1 GTSNPN, CDR2 SVGIG (reference sequence). Notes on this clone: Its cognate antigen is unknown.

The study ran its PCR with 60 Vbeta and 13 Jbeta primers. Sequenced by immunoSEQ multiplex PCR; TCRdb stores in-frame clones only, minus some. The sample includes 150,000 to 200,000 clones, about 90% seen only once; the top ten take about 0.24%. The origin of this receptor is a girl under two years old in good health and CMV-seronegative. The V gene is TRBV30, the J gene TRBJ1-2; maybe TRBD1 (5 bases). Specimen: PBMCs. Written as DNA, the CDR3 is TGTGCCTGGAGTTTATTAGGGGAACCTAGCTACACCTTC. Translated, it gives CAWSLLGEPSYTF. The full variable domain, with the rest looked up from reference TRBV30 and TRBJ1-2, is SQTIHQWPATLVQPVGSPLSLECTVEGTSNPNLYWYRQAAGRGLQLLFYSVGIGQISSEVPQNLSASRPQDRQFILSSKKLLLSDSGFYLCAWSLLGEPSYTFGSGTRLTVV.